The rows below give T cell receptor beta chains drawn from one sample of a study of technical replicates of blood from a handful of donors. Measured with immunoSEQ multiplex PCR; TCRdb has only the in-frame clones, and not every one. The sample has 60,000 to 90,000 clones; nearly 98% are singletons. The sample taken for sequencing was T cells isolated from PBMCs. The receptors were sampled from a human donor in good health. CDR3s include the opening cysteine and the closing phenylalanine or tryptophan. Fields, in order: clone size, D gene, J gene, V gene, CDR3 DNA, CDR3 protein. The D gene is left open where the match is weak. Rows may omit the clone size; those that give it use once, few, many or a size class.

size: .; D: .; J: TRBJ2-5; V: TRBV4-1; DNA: TGCGCCAGCAGCCAAGTTCCAGGCGTGGAGACCCAGTACTTC; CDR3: CASSQVPGVETQYF
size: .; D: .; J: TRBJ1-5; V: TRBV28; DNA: TGTGCCAGCAGTTTTAATTCAGGGGCCAGGCAGCCCCAGCATTTT; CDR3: CASSFNSGARQPQHF
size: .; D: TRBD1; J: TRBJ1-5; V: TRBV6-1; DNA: TGTGCCAGCAGTGAATGGCAGGGGGCGAATCAGCCCCAGCATTTT; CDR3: CASSEWQGANQPQHF
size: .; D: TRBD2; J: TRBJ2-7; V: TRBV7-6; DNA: TGTGCCAGCAGCTTAGAGAGCGGGAGTACTTTCGAGCAGTACTTC; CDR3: CASSLESGSTFEQYF
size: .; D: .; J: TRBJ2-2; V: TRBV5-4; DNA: TGTGCCAGCAGCCGTACGAACACCGGGGAGCTGTTTTTT; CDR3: CASSRTNTGELFF
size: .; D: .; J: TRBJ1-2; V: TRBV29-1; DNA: TGCAGCGCCGACGCGATACTAGCTAACTATGGCTACACCTTC; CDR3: CSADAILANYGYTF
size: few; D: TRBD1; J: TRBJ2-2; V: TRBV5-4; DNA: TGTGCCAGCAGCGGCTCCGGGACAGTCCTTACCGGGGAGCTGTTTTTT; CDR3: CASSGSGTVLTGELFF
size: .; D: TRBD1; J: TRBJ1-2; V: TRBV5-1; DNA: TGCGCCAGCAGCTTGGTCCTTCGGACAGGGGGAGATGACTATGGCTACACCTTC; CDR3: CASSLVLRTGGDDYGYTF
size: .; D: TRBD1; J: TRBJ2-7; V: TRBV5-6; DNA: TGTGCCAGCACCTGGGACAGGGCAAACGAGCAGTACTTC; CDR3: CASTWDRANEQYF
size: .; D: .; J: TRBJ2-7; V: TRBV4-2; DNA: TGTGCCAGCAGCTTCTTTGGGGGGGGGCCCTACGAGCAGTACTTC; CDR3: CASSFFGGGPYEQYF
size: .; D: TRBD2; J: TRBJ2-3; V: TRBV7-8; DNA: TGTGCCAGCAGCTACGGGGGGTTTAGCGGGAGATTAGATACGCAGTATTTT; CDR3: CASSYGGFSGRLDTQYF
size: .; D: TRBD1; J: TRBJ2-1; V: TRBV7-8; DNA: TGTGCCAGCAGCTCACGGGACAGGGGGAATGAGCAGTTCTTC; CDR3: CASSSRDRGNEQFF
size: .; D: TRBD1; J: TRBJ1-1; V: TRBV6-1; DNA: TGTGCCAGCAGTGAAGGATGGGACAGCTCTGAAGCTTTCTTT; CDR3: CASSEGWDSSEAFF
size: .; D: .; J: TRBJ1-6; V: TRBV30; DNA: TGTGCCTGGAGGCACCAGGAACAGTTTTCTCCCCTCCACTTT; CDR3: CAWRHQEQFSPLHF
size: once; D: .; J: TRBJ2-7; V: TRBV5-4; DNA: TGTGCCAGCAGCTTGCTCTCCGAGCAGTACTTC; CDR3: CASSLLSEQYF
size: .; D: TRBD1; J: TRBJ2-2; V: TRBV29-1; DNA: TGCAGCGTCGTCACAGGGGCCACGAACACCGGGGAGCTGTTTTTT; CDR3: CSVVTGATNTGELFF
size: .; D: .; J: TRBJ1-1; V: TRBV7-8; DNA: TGTGCCAGCAGCTCGTCCCTAGGCGGGGGAGTCGTGACTGAAGCTTTCTTT; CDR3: CASSSSLGGGVVTEAFF
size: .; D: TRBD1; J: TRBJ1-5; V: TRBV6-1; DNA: TGTGCCAGCAGTGGGAAGGGACAGGGGCATCAGCCCCAGCATTTT; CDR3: CASSGKGQGHQPQHF
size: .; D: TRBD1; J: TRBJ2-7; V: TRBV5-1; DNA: TGCGCCAGCAGCTGGAGAAAGGGGGCCTCGAACTACGAGCAGTACTTC; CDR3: CASSWRKGASNYEQYF
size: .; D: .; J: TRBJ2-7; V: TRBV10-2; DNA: TGCGCCAGCGGGGACAATCCCGTTTACGAGCAGTACTTC; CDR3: CASGDNPVYEQYF
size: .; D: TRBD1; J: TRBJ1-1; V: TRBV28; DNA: TGTGCCAGCAGTTCCGGACAGGGCATGAACACTGAAGCTTTCTTT; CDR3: CASSSGQGMNTEAFF
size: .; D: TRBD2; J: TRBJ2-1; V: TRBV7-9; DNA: TGTGCCAGCAGCGCCGCTAGCGGAGACTACAATGAGCAGTTCTTC; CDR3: CASSAASGDYNEQFF
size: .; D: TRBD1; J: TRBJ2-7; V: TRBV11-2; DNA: TGTGCCAGCAGCTTAGATTGGACAGGGCCGGGCGAGCAGTACTTC; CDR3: CASSLDWTGPGEQYF
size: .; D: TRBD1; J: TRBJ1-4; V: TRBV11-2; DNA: TGTGCCAGCAGCTCCTTAGGGACAGGGGGTGAAAAACTGTTTTTT; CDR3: CASSSLGTGGEKLFF
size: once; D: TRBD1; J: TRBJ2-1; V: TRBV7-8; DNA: TGTGCCAGCAGCTTATGGGAGACAGGGACCTTTAATGAGCAGTTCTTC; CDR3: CASSLWETGTFNEQFF
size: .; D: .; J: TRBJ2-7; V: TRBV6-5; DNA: TGTGCCAGCAGTGACGGGACTCCCGCTGCCGAGCAGTACTTC; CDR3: CASSDGTPAAEQYF
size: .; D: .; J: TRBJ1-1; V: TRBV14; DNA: TGTGCCAGCAGCCAACAGGGGAACACTGAAGCTTTCTTT; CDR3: CASSQQGNTEAFF
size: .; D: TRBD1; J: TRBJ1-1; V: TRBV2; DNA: TGTGCCAGCAGTGATTTGGGGACAGGCGGACTTGAAGCTTTCTTT; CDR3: CASSDLGTGGLEAFF